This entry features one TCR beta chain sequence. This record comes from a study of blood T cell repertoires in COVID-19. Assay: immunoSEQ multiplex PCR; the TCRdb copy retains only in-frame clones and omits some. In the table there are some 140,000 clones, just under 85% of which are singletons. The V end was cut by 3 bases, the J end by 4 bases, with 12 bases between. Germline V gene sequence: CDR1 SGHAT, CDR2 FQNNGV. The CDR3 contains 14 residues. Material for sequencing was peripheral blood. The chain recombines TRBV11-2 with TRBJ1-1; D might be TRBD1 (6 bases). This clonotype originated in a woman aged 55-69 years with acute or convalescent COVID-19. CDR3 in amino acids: CASSFGGSGTEAFF. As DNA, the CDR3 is TGTGCCAGCAGCTTTGGGGGCTCAGGCACTGAAGCTTTCTTT.